This entry is about one T cell receptor beta chain. The clone's antigen remains unknown. No clone much larger than this one lies a single base away; base qualities are absent. V is cut by 5 bases and J by 7 bases, and the space between the germline ends is 12 bases. The CDR3 numbers 14 residues from cysteine through phenylalanine. The CDR3 DNA has 42 bases and is translated from base 1. CDR1 and CDR2 are read off the germline V gene (reference sequence) as SEHNR and FQNEAQ. This entry belongs to a study of blood T cell repertoires in COVID-19 (dated by TCRdb to 2020 to 2022). At the level of the whole study: Samples from collaborators originated in the United States, Italy and Spain and spanned both the acute and convalescent phases of COVID-19. The dataset comprised deeply sampled blood TCRbeta repertoires from subjects exposed to, actively infected with, or recovered from COVID-19. Sample metadata almost always included a de-identified subject ID, COVID-19 status, age in years and sex. The prospective study material was composed of cDNA or gDNA derived from T cells, B-cell-depleted T cells, or PBMCs. The repertoires were released in a freely available public database intended as a resource for research on the immune response to SARS-CoV-2. The samples were drawn from the first 160 participants of the ongoing ImmuneRACE study and from over a thousand subjects provided by 6 global collaborators. Where HLA class I and class II types were available, the types were taken from metadata supplied by the sample provider, not from assay-based typing.

The collaborating institutions used their own protocols to collect whole blood in K2EDTA tubes. For TCRbeta analysis, collaborators shipped samples in one of three forms: frozen whole blood, isolated PBMCs, or DNA extracted from either of those sample types. TCRbeta CDR3 regions were amplified from genomic DNA by means of the immunoSEQ Assay, a bias-controlled multiplex PCR. The authors' analysis ran thus. Within the assay, amplification of reference gene primers was used to estimate how many nucleated cells each sample contained. Sequence reads were collapsed and filtered to measure the absolute abundance of every unique TCRbeta CDR3 rearrangement. For each sample, productive Simpson clonality was calculated as the square root of Simpson's diversity index across productive rearrangements. Drawn from immuneACCESS, this table holds only the in-frame rearrangements with V and J called that TCRdb kept. Clones are partly lost; checked studies trace under half to an unresolved V gene and leave the rest unexplained. The DNA gave D and trimming, while V, J and clone size come from that table. Here the sample has 200,000 to 250,000 clones; more than 70% occur a single time. The biggest ten clones account for 10% to 15% of the sample.

Study-wide findings and limitations: The quantity of clinical and demographic metadata differed by source and by participant and was supplied without curation.

Sequencing was performed on peripheral blood. The chain links TRBV7-9 with TRBJ1-6; no D gene call is confident. The sequence came from a human donor in a cohort sampled during active COVID-19. The CDR3 is CASSADRRNSPLHF. The sequenced DNA is TGTGCCAGCAGCGCAGACCGGAGGAATTCACCCCTCCACTTT.